The subject of this entry is one T cell receptor (beta chain). CDR1 is SGHAT and CDR2 is FQNNGV in the germline V gene. The CDR3 contains 13 residues. Between the trimmed V and J ends, which lost 3 bases and 11 bases, there was a span of 16 bases. The record originates from a study of T-cell reconstitution after alpha-beta-depleted transplantation in children. The TCRbeta library incorporated unique molecular identifiers. TCRdb re-called the PCR reads with MiXCR, one entry per CDR3 protein. The sample holds about 640,000 distinct CDR3 sequences, approximately 17% seen once. This clonotype originated in a human donor who donated a stem cell graft to a child with acute myeloid leukemia. The chain couples TRBV11-2 to TRBJ1-1; D not resolved. The sample was PBMCs from the stem cell graft donor, taken from the stem cell graft. The CDR3 DNA follows: TGTGCCAGCAGCTTGCCCCAGGATAGGTGGGCTTTCTTT. Its translation: CASSLPQDRWAFF.